Listed below are T cell receptor beta chains from one sample, sequenced in a study of tumor-infiltrating lymphocytes in primary liver carcinoma. Using its own MiXCR run on the multiplex PCR reads, TCRdb lists one record per CDR3 protein. The sample has approximately 120,000 distinct CDR3 sequences, approximately 64% seen once. Sequenced material: liver tumor tissue from sampling region 3. The receptors shown here come from a woman aged 55-70 years with primary liver carcinoma and hepatitis B virus infection. CDR3s include the opening cysteine and the closing phenylalanine or tryptophan. The D gene is left open where the match is weak. The size entry is marked missing in some rows and otherwise reads once, few, many or a size class.

CDR3 | DNA | size | D | J | V
CSVRYDRNIEAFF | TGCAGCGTTCGATACGACAGGAACATTGAAGCTTTCTTT | . | . | TRBJ1-1 | TRBV29-1
CASSLAEDTQYF | TGCGCCAGCAGCTTGGCGGAAGATACGCAGTATTTT | few | . | TRBJ2-3 | TRBV5-1
CASSLEWDISGYTF | TGTGCCAGCAGCTTAGAGTGGGACATATCAGGCTACACCTTC | . | . | TRBJ1-2 | TRBV7-9
CTNGQSLQGTTEAFF | TGCACCAACGGCCAATCCCTTCAGGGGACCACTGAAGCTTTCTTT | . | . | TRBJ1-1 | TRBV1
CVSSLLPSIDTQYF | TGTGTCAGCAGCTTGCTCCCGAGCATAGATACGCAGTATTTT | . | . | TRBJ2-3 | TRBV11-2
CASFWGRDDEQYF | TGTGCCAGCTTCTGGGGCAGGGACGACGAGCAGTACTTC | once | . | TRBJ2-7 | TRBV7-9
CTSSSRSYGYTF | TGTACCAGCAGTTCGAGGTCGTATGGCTACACCTTC | . | . | TRBJ1-2 | TRBV6-5
CASSGTLLGVSYNEQFF | TGTGCCAGCAGTGGGACCCTTCTTGGGGTCTCCTACAATGAGCAGTTCTTC | . | . | TRBJ2-1 | TRBV6-1
CASSITSGTCDQYF | TGTGCCAGCAGCATTACCTCCGGGACCTGCGATCAGTACTTC | . | . | TRBJ2-7 | TRBV11-2
CASSVYRVGSTEAYF | TGTGCCAGCAGCGTTTACAGGGTCGGGAGCACTGAAGCTTACTTT | . | . | TRBJ1-1 | TRBV6-1
CASSLVRGRTFQNIQYF | TGTGCCAGCAGCTTAGTCCGGGGTCGGACCTTCCAAAACATTCAGTACTTC | . | . | TRBJ2-4 | TRBV11-2
CASSYSRAAVNCYIF | TGTGCCAGCAGTTACTCCAGGGCCGCCGTGAACTGCTACATCTTC | . | . | TRBJ1-2 | TRBV6-5
CASSPRTSGRRETQYF | TGTGCCAGCAGCCCCCGGACTAGCGGACGCAGGGAGACCCAGTACTTC | few | TRBD2 | TRBJ2-5 | TRBV28
CSAREGEYNQPQHF | TGCAGTGCTAGAGAGGGGGAATACAATCAGCCCCAGCATTTT | many | . | TRBJ1-5 | TRBV20-1
CGVEVVEAFF | TGCGGCGTTGAAGTGGTGGAAGCTTTCTTT | few | . | TRBJ1-1 | TRBV29-1
CATKDSTSFYEQYF | TGTGCCACCAAGGACAGTACTAGCTTCTACGAGCAGTACTTC | . | . | TRBJ2-7 | TRBV6-1
CASSRRQGGINVLTF | TGTGCCAGCAGTCGACGACAGGGTGGGATCAACGTCCTGACTTTC | many | TRBD1 | TRBJ2-6 | TRBV12-3/TRBV12-4
CTSNQEPQGSGANVLTF | TGCACCAGCAACCAAGAGCCACAAGGCTCCGGGGCCAACGTCCTGACTTTC | . | . | TRBJ2-6 | TRBV4-1
CASGLWGTTDTQYF | TGTGCCAGCGGCTTGTGGGGGACCACAGATACGCAGTATTTT | . | . | TRBJ2-3 | TRBV5-6
CASSQQGAGQPQHF | TGTGCCAGCAGCCAACAGGGGGCGGGGCAGCCCCAGCATTTT | many | TRBD1 | TRBJ1-5 | TRBV12-3/TRBV12-4
CASSRVAASTDTQYF | TGTGCCAGTAGTCGAGTAGCGGCTAGCACAGATACGCAGTATTTT | . | . | TRBJ2-3 | TRBV6-4
CASPSTKPTTCNEQFF | TGTGCCAGCCCTAGCACGAAACCTACTACCTGCAATGAGCAGTTCTTC | . | . | TRBJ2-1 | TRBV6-1
CAWMGRRSSRYEQYF | TGTGCCTGGATGGGCCGAAGGAGTAGTCGCTACGAGCAGTACTTC | few | . | TRBJ2-7 | TRBV30
CASTEGLAGRTDTQYF | TGTGCCAGCACAGAAGGGCTAGCGGGCCGCACAGATACGCAGTATTTT | . | TRBD2 | TRBJ2-3 | TRBV2
CASSLRLAMGNEQFF | TGTGCCAGCAGCTTGAGACTAGCGATGGGCAATGAGCAGTTCTTC | many | TRBD2 | TRBJ2-1 | TRBV11-2
CASSLTSNQPQHF | TGTGCCAGTAGCTTGACAAGCAATCAGCCCCAGCATTTT | once | . | TRBJ1-5 | TRBV19
CASSHRPAWDSEQYF | TGTGCCAGCAGCCACCGTCCCGCTTGGGACTCAGAGCAGTACTTC | . | . | TRBJ2-7 | TRBV11-2
CASSIVMGRRSTDTHYF | TGTGCCAGCAGCATAGTAATGGGGAGAAGGAGCACAGATACGCACTATTTT | . | . | TRBJ2-3 | TRBV11-2
CASSLAKKAFF | TGTGCCAGCAGTTTGGCCAAAAAAGCTTTCTTT | many | . | TRBJ1-1 | TRBV28
CAGSLGPGVPDTQYF | TGTGCCGGCAGCTTAGGCCCTGGGGTGCCGGATACGCAGTATTTT | . | . | TRBJ2-3 | TRBV11-2
CASKGRAGEGDMEYF | TGTGCCAGCAAAGGGAGGGCGGGAGAAGGAGATATGGAGTATTTT | once | TRBD2 | TRBJ2-3 | TRBV6-1
CASSQLRGRAGTDTQYF | TGTGCCAGCAGCCAATTACGCGGGAGGGCGGGCACAGATACGCAGTATTTT | many | TRBD2 | TRBJ2-3 | TRBV4-2
CGSSLNRFPWTGAHRYINEQFF | TGTGGCAGCAGCTTAAATCGGTTTCCATGGACGGGGGCACATAGGTACATCAACGAGCAGTTCTTC | . | . | TRBJ2-1 | TRBV11-1
CDSSLLSQGYEQYF | TGCGACAGCAGCTTGTTATCACAAGGCTACGAACAGTACTTC | once | . | TRBJ2-7 | TRBV5-1
CASSHPTETQYF | TGTGCCAGTAGCCACCCCACAGAGACCCAGTACTTC | . | . | TRBJ2-5 | TRBV11-2
CASSEREMSGDTQYF | TGTGCCAGCAGCGAGCGGGAGATGTCAGGAGATACGCAGTATTTT | many | TRBD2 | TRBJ2-3 | TRBV12-3/TRBV12-4
CGNSLGGPKETQYF | TGTGGCAACAGCTTAGGAGGACCAAAAGAGACCCAGTACTTC | . | . | TRBJ2-5 | TRBV11-2
CASSATLAETQYF | TGTGCCAGCAGCGCTACACTAGCGGAGACCCAGTACTTC | . | TRBD2 | TRBJ2-5 | TRBV2
CASSLEVAAISPLHF | TGTGCCAGCAGCTTAGAAGTGGCAGCTATCTCACCCCTCCACTTT | medium-sized | . | TRBJ1-6 | TRBV11-2
CASRNTETQYF | TGTGCCAGCAGGAATACAGAGACCCAGTACTTC | many | . | TRBJ2-5 | TRBV11-2
CASSRLARGHKQYF | TGTGCCAGCAGTCGACTAGCGCGGGGGCACAAGCAGTACTTC | . | TRBD2 | TRBJ2-7 | TRBV28
CATRAGDSYNEEFF | TGTGCTACCAGGGCGGGGGACTCCTACAATGAGGAGTTCTTC | once | TRBD2 | TRBJ2-1 | TRBV6-1
CASSWRQGLTEAFF | TGCGCCAGCAGCTGGAGACAGGGACTCACTGAAGCTTTCTTT | . | TRBD1 | TRBJ1-1 | TRBV5-1
CSARDVTSGFSYEQYF | TGCAGTGCTAGAGACGTGACTAGCGGATTCTCCTACGAGCAGTACTTC | few | TRBD2 | TRBJ2-7 | TRBV20-1
CASSSQGEQRGTQYF | TGTGCCAGCAGTTCCCAGGGAGAACAGCGGGGTACGCAGTATTTT | . | TRBD2 | TRBJ2-3 | TRBV28
CASSSERKRTPGETQYF | TGTGCCAGCAGTTCAGAGCGAAAGAGGACACCCGGGGAGACCCAGTACTTC | . | . | TRBJ2-5 | TRBV28
CASSLQAQGDSYEQYF | TGCGCCAGCAGCCTCCAGGCACAGGGCGATTCCTACGAGCAGTACTTC | many | . | TRBJ2-7 | TRBV4-1
CASSHGTSAQETQYF | TGTGCCAGCAGCCACGGGACTAGCGCTCAAGAGACCCAGTACTTC | few | TRBD2 | TRBJ2-5 | TRBV7-2
CASSLADLTYNKQFF | TGTGCCAGCAGCTTAGCGGACTTAACCTACAATAAGCAGTTCTTC | . | . | TRBJ2-1 | TRBV7-9
CTSSSRPPGQITGANVLTF | TGTACCAGCAGCTCAAGGCCCCCGGGACAGATCACTGGGGCCAACGTCCTGACTTTC | once | TRBD1 | TRBJ2-6 | TRBV7-8
CASSRGQGAVKEQFF | TGTGCCAGCAGTCGGGGACAGGGGGCTGTCAAAGAGCAGTTCTTC | . | TRBD1 | TRBJ2-1 | TRBV6-5
CASRRQGVNTGELFF | TGTGCCAGCAGACGACAGGGGGTGAACACCGGGGAGCTGTTTTTT | . | TRBD1 | TRBJ2-2 | TRBV2
CASLPGQGSSEQYF | TGTGCCAGCCTTCCGGGACAGGGTTCGAGCGAGCAGTACTTC | . | TRBD1 | TRBJ2-7 | TRBV6-5
CAISRTGTNEELFF | TGTGCTATCAGTCGGACAGGAACTAATGAAGAACTGTTTTTT | . | TRBD1 | TRBJ1-4 | TRBV10-3
CASSQGETDYNEQLF | TGTGCCAGCAGCCAAGGGGAAACAGACTACAATGAGCAGTTATTC | . | . | TRBJ2-1 | TRBV4-2
CASSQLGLAAASTDTQHF | TGTGCCAGCAGCCAATTAGGGCTGGCGGCAGCCAGCACAGATACGCAGCATTTT | . | . | TRBJ1-5 | TRBV4-2